This T cell receptor (beta chain) was identified in a study of T cell responses to AZD1222 COVID-19 vaccine. The CDR3 consists of 14 residues. Germline V gives CDR1 LNHDA, CDR2 SQIVND (reference sequence). V lost 5 bases, J lost 6 bases, and 14 bases lay in between. The repertoire was sequenced with immunoSEQ multiplex PCR; TCRdb's copy has only in-frame clones and lacks some. The sample lists about 86,000 clones, more than 75% occurring once. The clonotype originates from an adult in good health. The chain recombines TRBV19 with TRBJ2-1; D gene uncertain. The sequencing used peripheral blood, collected on day 0 of AZD1222 vaccination. This CDR3 is CASSPGPLSNEQFF. The CDR3 DNA follows: TGTGCCAGTAGTCCCGGACCACTATCCAATGAGCAGTTCTTC. Full variable domain (outside the CDR3, taken from reference TRBV19 and TRBJ2-1): DGGITQSPKYLFRKEGQNVTLSCEQNLNHDAMYWYRQDPGQGLRLIYYSQIVNDFQKGDIAEGYSVSREKKESFPLTVTSAQKNPTAFYLCASSPGPLSNEQFFGPGTRLTVL.